Presented here are 23 T cell receptor beta chains from one specimen sequenced in a study of T cell repertoires in cytomegalovirus infection. These receptors lack a known antigen. TCRdb independently ran MiXCR on the reads; one entry per CDR3 protein. This sample carries around 540,000 distinct CDR3 sequences, around a third of them seen once, and the ten largest clones take around a sixth. Sequenced here: cultured PBMCs, sampled from culture after CMV antigen stimulation. These receptors all come from a human donor in good health (CMV status not recorded). Some clones in this sample may be carry-over from other donors' samples.

In its sample, this clonotype was seen a few times. This rearrangement joins TRBV7-6 to TRBJ2-7, with 7 nucleotides matching TRBD2. There are 18 residues in the CDR3. The germline CDR1 and CDR2 sequences are SGHVS and FNYEAQ. V lost 2 bases to trimming and J lost 0 bases; unmatched junction nucleotides: 13. CDR3 in amino acids: CASSLFPPSSGSSYEQYF. DNA for the CDR3: TGTGCCAGCAGCTTATTCCCACCCTCTAGCGGAAGCTCCTACGAGCAGTACTTC.

This clonotype was observed a few times. The chain joins TRBV9 to TRBJ1-6; no clear D gene. The CDR3 extends over 12 amino acids. Trimming left V 4 bases short and J 6 bases short, with 5 bases between. Germline V lookup: CDR1 SGDLS, CDR2 YYNGEE. The CDR3 nucleotides read TGTGCCAGCAGCCAGAGTAATTCACCCCTCCACTTT. It codes for CASSQSNSPLHF.

The CDR3, as DNA: TGTGCCAGCAGTTACACTACTGGACTAGCGGTTTACGAGCAGTACTTC. Residues: CASSYTTGLAVYEQYF. The V call is TRBV6-2 or TRBV6-3, the J call TRBJ2-7; 10 bases map to TRBD2. The CDR3 contains 16 residues. The trim removed 2 bases at V and 4 bases at J, leaving 8 bases unmatched. Germline CDR1 reads MNHEY; CDR2 reads SVGEGT.

The V gene is TRBV29-1, the J gene TRBJ2-3, with a possible D match to TRBD2 (6 bases). Germline V gene data show CDR1 as SQVTM and CDR2 as ANQGSEA. The CDR3 has 11 amino acids. V was trimmed by 3 bases and J by 8 bases, leaving 9 bases between them. This CDR3 reads CSVDGGRTQYF. The CDR3, as DNA: TGCAGCGTTGATGGAGGGCGTACGCAGTATTTT.

V gene TRBV19 combines with J gene TRBJ2-2; D is uncertain. The CDR3 extends over 15 amino acids. In germline, CDR1 is LNHDA, CDR2 SQIVND (reference sequence). The V gene lost 6 bases and the J gene lost 5 bases, with 16 bases spanning the gap. The CDR3 bases are TGTGCCAGTAGGGTAGGGTCCACCGTAACCGGGGAGCTGTTTTTT. Residues: CASRVGSTVTGELFF.

This clonotype occurred a few times. This rearrangement joins TRBV7-2 to TRBJ2-7, with 14 bases matching TRBD2. J gave up 6 bases and V 1 base, and 5 bases lay outside the gene matches. The CDR3 sequence is 16 residues long. Germline lookup yields CDR1 SGHTA and CDR2 FQGNSA. CDR3 nucleotides: TGTGCCAGCAGCTTAGGGCCAGGGACTAGCGGGAGCGAGCAGTACTTC. Translated: CASSLGPGTSGSEQYF.

This chain links TRBV6-5 with TRBJ2-3, with 7 bases fitting TRBD1. After removal of 6 bases from V and 2 bases from J, the junction contained 5 bases not matched to a gene. Per germline, CDR1 MNHEY and CDR2 SVGAGI. The CDR3 loop spans 14 amino acids. The CDR3 protein is CASRLGQYTDTQYF. Written as DNA, the CDR3 is TGTGCCAGCAGATTGGGACAGTACACAGATACGCAGTATTTT.

This clonotype was detected a few times. The rearrangement joins TRBV29-1 to TRBJ1-2, with D possibly being TRBD1 (6 bases). V was shortened by 6 bases and J by 4 bases, with 9 bases between the two germline ends. Germline assignment: CDR1 SQVTM and CDR2 ANQGSEA. The CDR3 consists of 11 residues. The CDR3 region is CSVGGAYGYTF. CDR3 bases: TGCAGCGTCGGGGGCGCCTATGGCTACACCTTC.

The chain has TRBV6-2 or TRBV6-3 and TRBJ2-6; no clear D. There are 13 residues in the CDR3. Germline-derived CDR1 and CDR2 are MNHEY and SVGEGT. V lost 10 bases and J lost 4, with 11 bases in between. For the CDR3, the DNA is TGTGCCATCCGGCCCTCCGGGGCCAACGTCCTGACTTTC. Its translation: CAIRPSGANVLTF.

This clonotype was seen a few times. The chain couples TRBV18 to TRBJ2-5; weak D call: TRBD1 (6 bases). Deletions cut 0 bases from V and 3 bases from J, with 11 bases between. CDR1 is KGHSH, CDR2 LQKENI, per germline. This CDR3 spans 15 amino acids. This CDR3 reads CASSPPGRTEETQYF. The CDR3 region has the DNA TGTGCCAGCTCACCACCGGGAAGGACAGAAGAGACCCAGTACTTC.

The rearrangement joins TRBV28 to TRBJ1-1, with D unclear. The ends were cut back, 7 bases at V and 1 base at J, with 10 bases in the middle. The CDR3 extends over 13 amino acids. Germline V gives CDR1 MDHEN, CDR2 SYDVKM. CDR3: CASTHAGNTEAFF. The CDR3 DNA follows: TGTGCCAGCACCCACGCCGGGAACACTGAAGCTTTCTTT.

The table lists this clonotype with many counts. V usage is TRBV7-4 and J usage is TRBJ2-3; no reliable D call. CDR3 length: 15 residues. Germline CDR1 SGHVT, CDR2 SQSDAQ. Trimming cost V 0 bases and J 7 bases, with 14 bases left between them. This CDR3 is CASSLAPRTWNTQYF. CDR3 coding DNA: TGTGCCAGCAGCTTAGCGCCGCGTACGTGGAATACGCAGTATTTT. Filled out from reference TRBV7-4 and TRBJ2-3, the complete variable domain reads GAGVSQSPRYKVAKRGRDVALRCDSISGHVTLYWYRQTLGQGSEVLTYSQSDAQRDKSGRPSGRFSAERPERSVSTLKIQRTEQGDSAVYLCASSLAPRTWNTQYFGPGTRLTVL.

The rearrangement links TRBV12-3 or TRBV12-4 to TRBJ2-4; 7 bases agree with TRBD1. The J segment lost 15 bases and the V segment lost 2 bases, leaving 10 bases of the junction unmatched. The length of the CDR3 is 13 residues. The CDR3 loop reads CASSLLDRELLYF. The CDR3 DNA is TGTGCCAGCAGTTTACTCGACAGGGAATTGTTGTACTTC.

In its sample, this clonotype was seen a few times. The chain combines TRBV15 with TRBJ2-6; D perhaps matches TRBD1 (5 bases). Germline CDR1 LNHNV, CDR2 YYDKDF (reference sequence). V dropped 5 bases and J dropped 0 bases, with 14 bases sitting between them. The CDR3 contains 17 residues. The CDR3 coding sequence is TGTGCCACCAGCGCCTCTGCCAGGGCCTCTGGGGCCAACGTCCTGACTTTC. Its translation is CATSASARASGANVLTF.

This clonotype was picked up a small number of times. The chain carries TRBV7-8 and TRBJ2-1; D is ambiguous. The CDR3 is made up of 14 amino acids. The V gene lost 7 bases and the J gene lost 6 bases, with 16 bases spanning the gap. Germline loops: CDR1 SGHVS, CDR2 FQNEAQ. The CDR3 sequence: CASTPGVSPNEQFF. The CDR3 bases are TGTGCCAGCACCCCTGGCGTAAGCCCCAATGAGCAGTTCTTC. The full variable domain, completed using reference TRBV7-8 and TRBJ2-1, is GAGVSQSPRYKVAKRGQDVALRCDPISGHVSLFWYQQALGQGPEFLTYFQNEAQLDKSGLPSDRFFAERPEGSVSTLKIQRTQQEDSAVYLCASTPGVSPNEQFFGPGTRLTVL.

V gene TRBV7-2 combines with J gene TRBJ2-7, with 11 bases fitting TRBD1. The CDR3 is 14 residues long. Germline trimming cut 5 bases from V and 4 bases from J; bases unmatched to any gene: 4. Germline CDR1 is SGHTA and CDR2 is FQGNSA. The DNA of the CDR3 is TGTGCCAGCAGCAGGACAGGGGGCAATTACGAGCAGTACTTC. Amino acid sequence: CASSRTGGNYEQYF.

This clonotype has more than one count but fewer than ten. The gene calls are TRBV6-2 or TRBV6-3 and TRBJ1-5, with D uncertain. Germline loops: CDR1 MNHEY, CDR2 SVGEGT. There are 16 residues in the CDR3. V lost 4 bases, J lost 1 base, and 14 bases lay in between. The CDR3 DNA reads TGTGCCAGCAGTTCCCAGTGGGAATTCAGCAATCAGCCCCAGCATTTT. It specifies CASSSQWEFSNQPQHF.

V gene TRBV6-1 combines with J gene TRBJ2-5; 7 bases are a match to TRBD2. Germline loops: CDR1 MNHNS, CDR2 SASEGT. V lost 9 bases, J lost 5 bases, and 15 bases stayed unmatched. The CDR3 length is 15 residues. The chain's CDR3 is CASPNSAGDDETQYF. CDR3 bases: TGTGCCAGTCCTAACTCTGCGGGAGATGATGAGACCCAGTACTTC.

The rearrangement joins TRBV18 to TRBJ2-7; D ambiguous. Germline CDR1 and CDR2: KGHSH and LQKENI. The CDR3 runs 16 residues. The V end was cut by 1 base, the J end by 4 bases, with 17 bases between. The CDR3 sequence: CASSPRKDSTPYEQYF. The CDR3 bases are TGTGCCAGCTCACCACGCAAGGATTCAACCCCTTACGAGCAGTACTTC.

This clonotype was counted a single time. This rearrangement joins TRBV2 to TRBJ2-7, with TRBD2 identical over 11 bases. In germline, CDR1 is SNHLY, CDR2 FYNNEI. J lost 5 bases, V lost 6 bases, and 12 bases had no gene match. CDR3 size: 16 residues. The CDR3 nucleotides are TGTGCCAGCAGCCACTCCCTAGCGGGAGGAGTCGACGAGCAGTACGTC. As protein: CASSHSLAGGVDEQYV.

This chain connects TRBV28 to TRBJ2-1, with D possibly TRBD1 on 5 matching bases. Trimming removed 3 bases from V and 10 bases from J, with 16 bases in between. Germline CDR1 reads MDHEN; CDR2 reads SYDVKM. There are 14 residues in the CDR3. CDR3 DNA: TGTGCCAGCAGTTTGCGCCAGGGCCGTCGGGAGCAGTTCTTC. Its protein is CASSLRQGRREQFF.

The CDR3 DNA is TGTGCCACCAGCCCTCTTGAGGCGGGTAAAAGAAACACCATATATTTT. Translating it yields CATSPLEAGKRNTIYF. The chain carries TRBV15 and TRBJ1-3; D call uncertain. V dropped 5 bases and J dropped 5 bases, with 19 bases sitting between them. This CDR3 spans 16 amino acids. Germline CDR1 is LNHNV and CDR2 is YYDKDF (reference sequence). Filled out from reference TRBV15 and TRBJ1-3, the complete variable domain reads DAMVIQNPRYQVTQFGKPVTLSCSQTLNHNVMYWYQQKSSQAPKLLFHYYDKDFNNEADTPDNFQSRRPNTSFCFLDIRSPGLGDTAMYLCATSPLEAGKRNTIYFGEGSWLTVV.

The V and J genes are TRBV28 and TRBJ2-7; D possibly matches TRBD1 or TRBD2 (6 bases each). The CDR3 consists of 14 residues. CDR1 is MDHEN and CDR2 is SYDVKM in the germline V gene. Trimming pared 2 bases from V and 6 bases from J, leaving 14 bases between. The CDR3 region is CASSLVGGNAEQYF. The CDR3, as DNA: TGTGCCAGCAGTTTAGTGGGGGGCAACGCCGAGCAGTACTTC. Combining the CDR3 with reference TRBV28 and TRBJ2-7 gives the whole variable domain DVKVTQSSRYLVKRTGEKVFLECVQDMDHENMFWYRQDPGLGLRLIYFSYDVKMKEKGDIPEGYSVSREKKERFSLILESASTNQTSMYLCASSLVGGNAEQYFGPGTRLTVT.